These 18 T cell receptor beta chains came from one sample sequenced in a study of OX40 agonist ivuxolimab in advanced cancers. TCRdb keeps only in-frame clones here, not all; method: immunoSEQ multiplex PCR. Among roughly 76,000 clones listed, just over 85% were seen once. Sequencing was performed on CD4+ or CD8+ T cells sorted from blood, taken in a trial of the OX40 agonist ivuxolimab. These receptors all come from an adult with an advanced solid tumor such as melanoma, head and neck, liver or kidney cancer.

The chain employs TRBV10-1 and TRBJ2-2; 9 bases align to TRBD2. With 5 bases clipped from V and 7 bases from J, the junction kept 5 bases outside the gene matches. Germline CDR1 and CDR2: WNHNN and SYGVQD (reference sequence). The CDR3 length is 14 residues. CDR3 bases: TGCGCCAGCAGTACGAGCGGGAGGAGCGGGGAGCTGTTTTTT. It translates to CASSTSGRSGELFF.

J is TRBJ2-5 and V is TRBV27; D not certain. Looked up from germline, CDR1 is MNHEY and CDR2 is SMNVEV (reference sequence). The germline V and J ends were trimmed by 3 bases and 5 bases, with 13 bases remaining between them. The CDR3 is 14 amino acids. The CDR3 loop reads CASSFHRRGETQYF. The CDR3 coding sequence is TGTGCCAGCAGTTTTCATCGGCGTGGGGAGACCCAGTACTTC.

The CDR3 bases are TGCAGCGCCAGAAAGAAACCGGGACTAGCGATTCCCCGTCTCACAGATACGCAGTATTTT. Amino acid sequence: CSARKKPGLAIPRLTDTQYF. This sequence joins TRBV29-1 and TRBJ2-3, with 10 bases matching TRBD2. Trimming cost V 7 bases and J 2 bases; bases outside gene matches: 24. This CDR3 is 20 amino acids long. Germline V gene data show CDR1 as SQVTM and CDR2 as ANQGSEA.

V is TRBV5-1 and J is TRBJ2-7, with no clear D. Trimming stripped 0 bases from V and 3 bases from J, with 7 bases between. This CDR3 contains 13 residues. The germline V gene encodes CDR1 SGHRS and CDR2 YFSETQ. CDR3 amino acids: CASSLAAYYEQYF. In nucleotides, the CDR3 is TGCGCCAGCAGCTTGGCAGCCTACTACGAGCAGTACTTC.

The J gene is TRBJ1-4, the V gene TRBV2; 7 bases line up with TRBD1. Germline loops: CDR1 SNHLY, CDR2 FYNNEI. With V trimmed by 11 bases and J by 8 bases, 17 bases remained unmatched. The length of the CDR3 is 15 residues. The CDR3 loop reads CAAQRNRGGNEKLFF. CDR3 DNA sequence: TGTGCCGCACAGCGAAACAGGGGAGGGAACGAAAAACTGTTTTTT.

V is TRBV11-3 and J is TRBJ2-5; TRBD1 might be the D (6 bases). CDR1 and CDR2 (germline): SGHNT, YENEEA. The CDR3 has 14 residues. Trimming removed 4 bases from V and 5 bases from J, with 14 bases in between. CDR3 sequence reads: CASSSYREKETQYF. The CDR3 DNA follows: TGTGCCAGCAGCTCCTACAGGGAAAAGGAGACCCAGTACTTC.

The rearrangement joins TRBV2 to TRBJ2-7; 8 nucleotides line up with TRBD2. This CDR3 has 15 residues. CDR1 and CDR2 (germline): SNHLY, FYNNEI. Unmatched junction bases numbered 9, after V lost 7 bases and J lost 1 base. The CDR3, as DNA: TGTGCCAGCATCAGCCGGAGCGGGAGTTCCTACGAGCAGTACTTC. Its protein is CASISRSGSSYEQYF.

CDR3 amino acids: CASLERENGEQFF. The DNA of the CDR3 is TGTGCCAGCTTGGAGCGGGAGAACGGTGAGCAGTTCTTC. V and J are TRBV6-5 and TRBJ2-1, with TRBD2 matching 8 bases. The CDR3 has 13 residues. With 8 bases clipped from V and 9 bases from J, the junction kept 9 bases outside the gene matches. CDR1 MNHEY and CDR2 SVGAGI come from the germline V gene.

The CDR3 DNA follows: TGCGCCAGCAGCTTGATGACAGGAACCTACAATGAGCAGTTCTTC. It encodes CASSLMTGTYNEQFF. The chain combines TRBV5-1 with TRBJ2-1; D possibly corresponds to TRBD1 (6 bases). Germline V gives CDR1 SGHRS, CDR2 YFSETQ. Trimming shortened V by 1 base and J by 2 bases, and 10 bases separated the two germline ends. CDR3 length equals 15 residues.

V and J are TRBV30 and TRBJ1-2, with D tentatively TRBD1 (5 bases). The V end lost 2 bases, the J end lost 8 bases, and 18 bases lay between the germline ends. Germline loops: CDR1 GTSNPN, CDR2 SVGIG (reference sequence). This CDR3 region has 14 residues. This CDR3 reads CAWSPNFSGGGYTF. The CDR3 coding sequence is TGTGCCTGGAGTCCAAATTTCTCCGGGGGAGGCTACACCTTC.

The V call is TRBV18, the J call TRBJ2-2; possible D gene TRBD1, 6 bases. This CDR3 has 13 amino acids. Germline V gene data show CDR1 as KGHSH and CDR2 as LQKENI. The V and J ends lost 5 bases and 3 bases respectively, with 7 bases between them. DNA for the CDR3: TGTGCCAGCTCAAGACAGGACACCGGGGAGCTGTTTTTT. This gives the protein CASSRQDTGELFF.

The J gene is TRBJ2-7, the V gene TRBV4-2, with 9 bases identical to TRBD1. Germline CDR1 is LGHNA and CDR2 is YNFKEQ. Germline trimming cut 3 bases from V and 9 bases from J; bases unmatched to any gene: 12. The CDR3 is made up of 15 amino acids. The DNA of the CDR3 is TGTGCCAGCAGCCAGTACCGGGACAGGGACCCACGGCAGTACTTC. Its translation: CASSQYRDRDPRQYF.

In DNA, the CDR3 is TGTGCCACCCCCCCCAATAGCAGGGAACACCAAGAGACCCAGTACTTC. Its translation is CATPPNSREHQETQYF. The V gene is TRBV6-6, the J gene TRBJ2-5, with D possibly TRBD1 on 5 matching bases. The CDR3 length is 16 residues. Germline values: CDR1 MNHNY, CDR2 SVGAGI (reference sequence). V lost 10 bases to trimming and J lost 0 bases, with 21 bases between them.

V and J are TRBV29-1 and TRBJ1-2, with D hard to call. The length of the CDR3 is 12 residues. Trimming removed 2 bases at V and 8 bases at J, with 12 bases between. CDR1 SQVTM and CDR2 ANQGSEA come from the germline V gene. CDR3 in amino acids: CSVESEGGGYTF. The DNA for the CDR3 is TGCAGCGTTGAATCGGAGGGTGGAGGCTACACCTTC.

DNA for the CDR3: TGTGCCAGCACCATTTCTAGCGGGAGGGTAACCTGGGGTACGCAGTATTTT. As protein: CASTISSGRVTWGTQYF. The chain combines TRBV27 with TRBJ2-3; 12 nucleotides line up with TRBD2. CDR3 length equals 17 residues. Germline CDR1 and CDR2: MNHEY and SMNVEV (reference sequence). The ends lost 7 bases at V and 8 bases at J; junction bases unmatched: 16.

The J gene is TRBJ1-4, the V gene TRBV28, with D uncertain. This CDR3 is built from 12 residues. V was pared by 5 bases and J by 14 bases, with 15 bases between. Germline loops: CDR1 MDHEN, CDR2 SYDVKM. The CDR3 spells CASSVSSLELFF. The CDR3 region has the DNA TGTGCCAGCAGTGTATCGAGCTTAGAGCTGTTTTTT.

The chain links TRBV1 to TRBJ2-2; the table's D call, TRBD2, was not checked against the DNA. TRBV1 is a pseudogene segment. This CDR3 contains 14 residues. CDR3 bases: TGCACCAGCAGCCAACAGCGGAACACCGGGGAGCTGTTTTTT. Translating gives CTSSQQRNTGELFF.

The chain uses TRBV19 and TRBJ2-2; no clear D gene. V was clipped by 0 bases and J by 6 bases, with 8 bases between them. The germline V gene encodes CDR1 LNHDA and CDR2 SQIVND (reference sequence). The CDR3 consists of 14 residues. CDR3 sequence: CASSIDRASGELFF. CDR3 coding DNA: TGTGCCAGTAGTATAGACCGGGCCTCCGGGGAGCTGTTTTTT. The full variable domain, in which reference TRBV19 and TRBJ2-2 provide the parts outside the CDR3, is DGGITQSPKYLFRKEGQNVTLSCEQNLNHDAMYWYRQDPGQGLRLIYYSQIVNDFQKGDIAEGYSVSREKKESFPLTVTSAQKNPTAFYLCASSIDRASGELFFGEGSRLTVL.